This paragraph covers one T cell receptor beta chain sequence. Germline is not matched at one junction end, which may reflect a read error. This CDR3 region has 14 residues. CDR1 is SQVTM, CDR2 ANQGSEA, per germline. These data belong to a study of tumor and adjacent non-tumor tissue in lung cancer. Study-level information: Aged about 31 to 76 years, patients included fewer than 11 men and 4 or 5 women with stage I to III disease. Samples averaged approximately 4.2 million productive TCRbeta reads each.

The template was RNA from unsorted bulk tissue. Chemotherapy-naive patients with new lung cancer underwent thoracic surgery in China, August–late 2014. TCRbeta libraries were built with three rounds of nested PCR, modified from ARM-PCR. One entry per CDR3 protein, called by TCRdb with MiXCR from the multiplex PCR reads. Seen here are roughly 67,000 distinct CDR3 sequences, 50% to 60% observed once, and the top ten hold just over 20%. This TCR derives from a man aged 50 or older with non-small cell lung cancer. Sequences were obtained from lung tumor tissue. The chain joins TRBV29-1 to TRBJ2-5, with D possibly called TRBD1 or TRBD2 (6 bases each). DNA for the CDR3: TGCAGCATTGACCCCGGAGGGGGTCTGGAGACCCAGTACTTC. Translation gives CSIDPGGGLETQYF.